These 30 T cell receptor beta chains were sequenced from one sample in a study of blood T cell repertoires in COVID-19 (dated by TCRdb to between 2020 and 2021). Receptor libraries were prepared by the immunoSEQ multiplex PCR assay. TCRdb holds this immuneACCESS table with in-frame rearrangements only. Some clones are missing; in checked studies, unresolved V genes explain under half, and the rest has no known cause. Across this sample there are 200,000 or so clones, with roughly 81% seen only once. 4.5% to 5.5% of the sample is in the top ten clones. Sequences were obtained from peripheral blood. The receptors shown here come from a woman in her sixties or seventies with active or convalescent COVID-19.

The chain couples TRBV3-1 (or the pseudogene TRBV3-2) to TRBJ2-7; D is unresolved. V was shortened by 0 bases and J by 4 bases, with 13 bases between the two germline ends. Per germline, CDR1 LGHDT and CDR2 YNNKEL (reference sequence). This CDR3 has 15 amino acids. The CDR3 sequence: CASSQDRGIVYEQYF. Written as DNA, the CDR3 is TGTGCCAGCAGCCAAGATCGTGGCATCGTTTACGAGCAGTACTTC.

The rearrangement uses TRBV4-1 and TRBJ1-2, with D unresolved. CDR1 and CDR2 (germline): MGHRA, YSYEKL. The CDR3 is 14 amino acids. The ends were cut back, 2 bases at V and 6 bases at J, with 13 bases in the middle. In DNA form, the CDR3 reads TGCGCCAGCAGCCAAAGCCCCGTCGGTGATGGCTACACCTTC. This sequence encodes CASSQSPVGDGYTF.

The V call is TRBV4-1, the J call TRBJ2-7; TRBD2 agrees at 9 bases. CDR3 length: 15 residues. The V segment lost 4 bases and the J segment 3 bases; nucleotides outside the gene matches: 7. Germline-derived CDR1 and CDR2 are MGHRA and YSYEKL. The CDR3 region is CASSPRASGVYEQYF. CDR3 nucleotide sequence: TGCGCCAGCAGCCCCCGGGCTAGCGGGGTCTACGAGCAGTACTTC.

The V and J genes are TRBV9 and TRBJ2-1; TRBD2 matches at 10 bases. CDR1 is SGDLS and CDR2 is YYNGEE in the germline V gene. Trimming removed 0 bases from V and 10 bases from J; junction bases left unmatched: 4. This CDR3 is built from 14 residues. The CDR3 nucleotides read TGTGCCAGCAGCGTAGTAATTAGCGGGGGGGAGCAGTTCTTC. This sequence encodes CASSVVISGGEQFF.

The genes are TRBV11-2 and TRBJ2-3; D is uncertain. CDR3 length: 15 amino acids. V was trimmed by 2 bases and J by 4 bases, leaving 13 bases between them. CDR1 SGHAT and CDR2 FQNNGV come from the germline V gene. Here the CDR3 DNA reads TGTGCCAGCAGCTTATGGCCCCCGTCGCCAGATACGCAGTATTTT. It specifies CASSLWPPSPDTQYF.

The rearrangement links TRBV5-5 to TRBJ2-5; TRBD1 agrees at 7 bases. The V and J ends lost 2 bases and 2 bases, in that order; junction bases with no gene match: 15. The CDR3 length is 18 residues. Germline V gives CDR1 SGHKS, CDR2 YYEKEE (reference sequence). The CDR3 spells CASSFGSLGTAFQETQYF. The CDR3 DNA sequence: TGTGCCAGCAGCTTCGGGTCACTCGGGACAGCATTTCAAGAGACCCAGTACTTC.

The chain has TRBV10-3 and TRBJ1-1, with TRBD1 as a possible D gene (6 bases). The CDR3 has 15 amino acids. Deletions cut 4 bases from V and 6 bases from J, with 18 bases between. The germline V gene has CDR1 ENHRY and CDR2 SYGVKD. The CDR3 sequence is CAISGRTDGRPEAFF. CDR3 coding DNA: TGTGCCATCAGTGGGCGGACAGACGGAAGACCTGAAGCTTTCTTT.

V usage is TRBV7-2 and J usage is TRBJ2-7; maybe TRBD2 (6 bases). CDR1 is SGHTA, CDR2 FQGNSA, per germline. Between the trimmed V and J ends, which lost 2 bases and 0 bases, there was a span of 8 bases. CDR3 length: 14 residues. The CDR3 region is CASSLRRDSYEQYF. For the CDR3, the DNA is TGTGCCAGCAGCTTAAGGCGGGACTCCTACGAGCAGTACTTC. Combining the CDR3 with reference TRBV7-2 and TRBJ2-7 gives the whole variable domain GAGVSQSPSNKVTEKGKDVELRCDPISGHTALYWYRQSLGQGLEFLIYFQGNSAPDKSGLPSDRFSAERTGGSVSTLTIQRTQQEDSAVYLCASSLRRDSYEQYFGPGTRLTVT.

This clone was recorded once. The chain recombines TRBV6-5 with TRBJ1-6; no clear D gene. V lost 2 bases and J 2 bases, leaving 10 bases between the germline ends. CDR1 and CDR2 (germline): MNHEY, SVGAGI. The length of the CDR3 is 16 residues. The CDR3 here is CASSYGRVPYNSPLHF. The DNA for the CDR3 is TGTGCCAGCAGTTACGGGAGGGTCCCCTATAATTCACCCCTCCACTTT.

The V and J genes are TRBV6-6 and TRBJ2-1; TRBD1 is a possible D gene (7 bases). Germline V gene sequence: CDR1 MNHNY, CDR2 SVGAGI (reference sequence). The CDR3 is 18 amino acids. Trimming removed 5 bases at V and 0 bases at J, with 20 bases between. The CDR3 DNA follows: TGTGCCAGCAGTCCCCCAGGCAGGGGGGTCAGCTCCTACAATGAGCAGTTCTTC. The encoded protein is CASSPPGRGVSSYNEQFF.

The chain is built from TRBV2 and TRBJ2-1; D possibly corresponds to TRBD1 (6 bases). CDR3 length equals 14 residues. V was shortened by 6 bases and J by 0 bases, with 9 bases between the two germline ends. CDR1 and CDR2 (germline): SNHLY, FYNNEI. The CDR3 here is CASSNRASYNEQFF. The CDR3 nucleotides read TGTGCCAGCAGCAACAGGGCCTCCTACAATGAGCAGTTCTTC.

V gene TRBV18 combines with J gene TRBJ2-1, with TRBD2 matching over 7 bases. Germline CDR1 is KGHSH and CDR2 is LQKENI. The CDR3 covers 17 residues. V gave up 3 bases and J gave up 6 bases; unmatched junction bases: 14. The CDR3 loop reads CASSPRTSTSRGNEQFF. In nucleotides, the CDR3 is TGTGCCAGCTCACCGAGGACTAGTACCTCCCGGGGCAATGAGCAGTTCTTC.

J is TRBJ1-2 and V is TRBV15; 8 bases map to TRBD1. CDR3 length equals 13 residues. The V segment lost 4 bases and the J segment 6 bases; nucleotides outside the gene matches: 4. The germline CDR1 and CDR2 sequences are LNHNV and YYDKDF (reference sequence). The CDR3 reads CATSTGGDNGYTF. As DNA, the CDR3 is TGTGCCACCAGCACAGGGGGCGATAATGGCTACACCTTC.

The chain combines TRBV24-1 with TRBJ2-7; 7 bases are shared with TRBD2. The CDR3 loop spans 17 amino acids. Germline CDR1 KGHDR, CDR2 SFDVKD. J lost 0 bases, V lost 9 bases, and 16 bases had no gene match. The CDR3 reads CATLSRQRDGSSYEQYF. The CDR3 DNA is TGTGCCACCCTATCACGGCAGCGGGACGGGAGCTCCTACGAGCAGTACTTC.

Here the CDR3 DNA reads TGTGCCAGCAGTGAAGAACAGGGGGGACGAGAGACCCAGTACTTC. It is translated as CASSEEQGGRETQYF. The chain recombines TRBV2 with TRBJ2-5; 8 nucleotides align to TRBD1. The ends lost 1 base at V and 4 bases at J; junction bases unmatched: 5. Per germline, CDR1 SNHLY and CDR2 FYNNEI. The CDR3 has 15 residues.

This rearrangement joins TRBV28 to TRBJ1-4; 7 bases match TRBD1. The V gene's germline CDR1 is MDHEN and CDR2 SYDVKM. V dropped 6 bases and J dropped 8; count of bases not matched to a gene: 18. The CDR3 runs 17 residues. The CDR3 region has the DNA TGTGCCAGCAGCCCCCGGGACAGAGGGGGTGTAGAAGAAAAACTGTTTTTT. Amino acid sequence: CASSPRDRGGVEEKLFF.

The V call is TRBV5-1, the J call TRBJ1-1; the D gene is possibly TRBD1 (6 bases). CDR1 SGHRS and CDR2 YFSETQ come from the germline V gene. Trimming pared 5 bases from V and 4 bases from J, leaving 9 bases between. This CDR3 has 12 amino acids. This chain's CDR3 is CASRGQATEAFF. In DNA form, the CDR3 reads TGCGCCAGCAGGGGACAAGCCACTGAAGCTTTCTTT.

This clone was seen only a few times. The chain employs TRBV27 and TRBJ1-5; D not resolved. V lost 6 bases to trimming and J lost 1 base, with 13 bases between them. CDR3 length equals 15 residues. Germline loops: CDR1 MNHEY, CDR2 SMNVEV (reference sequence). CDR3 sequence: CASRPTTISNQPQHF. Written as DNA, the CDR3 is TGTGCCAGCAGGCCCACTACCATAAGCAATCAGCCCCAGCATTTT.

The chain joins TRBV9 to TRBJ1-5; tentative D call: TRBD1 (5 bases). CDR1 is SGDLS, CDR2 YYNGEE, per germline. The V end was cut by 4 bases, the J end by 6 bases, with 14 bases between. The CDR3 is made up of 14 amino acids. Written as DNA, the CDR3 is TGTGCCAGCAGCCCGAAAGGGGTAGGTCAGCCCCAGCATTTT. Protein sequence: CASSPKGVGQPQHF.

The sample holds a few counts of this clone. The rearrangement uses TRBV7-3 and TRBJ2-1; 7 nucleotides match TRBD1. J gave up 10 bases and V 4 bases, and 10 bases lay outside the gene matches. Per the germline V gene, CDR1 is SGHTA and CDR2 is FQGTGA. This CDR3 has 14 residues. DNA of the CDR3: TGTGCCAGCAGCTCAAACAGGGGCCTACAGGAGCAGTTCTTC. Its translation is CASSSNRGLQEQFF.

This chain joins TRBV9 and TRBJ2-3; a weak D match, TRBD2 (6 bases). Germline CDR1 reads SGDLS; CDR2 reads YYNGEE. Trimming stripped 3 bases from V and 5 bases from J, with 16 bases between. This CDR3 region has 15 residues. CDR3 sequence (DNA): TGTGCCAGCAGCGAGGGACTCCGGGACTTAGATACGCAGTATTTT. Its translation: CASSEGLRDLDTQYF.

This chain uses TRBV3-1 (or the pseudogene TRBV3-2) with TRBJ2-2, with 10 bases that match TRBD1. In germline, CDR1 is LGHDT, CDR2 YNNKEL (reference sequence). This CDR3 region has 14 residues. The J segment lost 5 bases and the V segment lost 8 bases, leaving 5 bases of the junction unmatched. This CDR3 is CASRDRGLTGELFF. For the CDR3, the DNA is TGTGCCAGCCGGGACAGGGGATTAACCGGGGAGCTGTTTTTT.

V gene TRBV6-5 combines with J gene TRBJ1-6, with 8 nucleotides matching TRBD1. Germline V gene data show CDR1 as MNHEY and CDR2 as SVGAGI. This CDR3 has 15 residues. V trimming: 6 bases; J trimming: 6 bases; junction bases outside the gene matches: 7. CDR3 sequence: CASSPPGQANSPLHF. The CDR3 DNA sequence: TGTGCCAGCAGCCCCCCGGGACAGGCTAATTCACCCCTCCACTTT.

This chain connects TRBV2 to TRBJ1-5, with TRBD1 matching 9 bases. The germline V gene encodes CDR1 SNHLY and CDR2 FYNNEI. This CDR3 is built from 15 residues. Unmatched junction bases numbered 7, after V lost 6 bases and J lost 4 bases. In nucleotides, the CDR3 is TGTGCCAGCAGGACCGGGACAGGGACAAATCAGCCCCAGCATTTT. The encoded protein is CASRTGTGTNQPQHF. Supplemented by reference TRBV2 and TRBJ1-5, the full variable domain reads EPEVTQTPSHQVTQMGQEVILRCVPISNHLYFYWYRQILGQKVEFLVSFYNNEISEKSEIFDDQFSVERPDGSNFTLKIRSTKLEDSAMYFCASRTGTGTNQPQHFGDGTRLSIL.

The V call is TRBV3-1 (or the pseudogene TRBV3-2), the J call TRBJ2-4; 7 bases are a match to TRBD2. CDR3 size: 12 residues. CDR1 and CDR2 from the germline V gene are LGHDT and YNNKEL (reference sequence). Losses at the gene ends were 8 bases for V and 4 bases for J; bases not matched to a gene: 2. CDR3 sequence: CASGGLKNIQYF. The CDR3 region has the DNA TGTGCCAGCGGGGGACTAAAAAACATTCAGTACTTC.

This chain connects TRBV18 to TRBJ1-1; D ambiguous. V lost 2 bases and J lost 2, with 15 bases in between. Germline values: CDR1 KGHSH, CDR2 LQKENI. The CDR3 consists of 16 residues. CDR3 sequence (DNA): TGTGCCAGCTCACCAACGCTGATTGGAGTTAACACTGAAGCTTTCTTT. Translating gives CASSPTLIGVNTEAFF. Based on the CDR3 plus reference TRBV18 and TRBJ1-1, the full variable domain is NAGVMQNPRHLVRRRGQEARLRCSPMKGHSHVYWYRQLPEEGLKFMVYLQKENIIDESGMPKERFSAEFPKEGPSILRIQQVVRGDSAAYFCASSPTLIGVNTEAFFGQGTRLTVV.

In its sample, this clone was seen once. The chain couples TRBV10-1 to TRBJ2-3; 7 bases align to TRBD2. The CDR3 contains 14 residues. CDR1 is WNHNN and CDR2 is SYGVQD in the germline V gene (reference sequence). Losses at the gene ends were 2 bases for V and 4 bases for J; bases not matched to a gene: 3. The CDR3 loop is CASSEERDPDTQYF. The CDR3 nucleotides read TGCGCCAGCAGTGAGGAGCGGGACCCAGATACGCAGTATTTT.

The rearrangement uses TRBV25-1 and TRBJ1-2; TRBD1 might be the D (6 bases). This CDR3 comprises 15 residues. With 2 bases removed from V and 4 bases from J, the gap between germline ends came to 14 bases. Germline V gene sequence: CDR1 MGHDK, CDR2 SYGVNS. CDR3: CASSEPGTNSYGYTF. In nucleotides, the CDR3 is TGTGCCAGCAGTGAACCCGGGACAAACTCCTATGGCTACACCTTC.

This clone was found a few times. The gene calls are TRBV18 and TRBJ2-3; 8 positions agree with TRBD2. V lost 1 base to trimming and J lost 5 bases; unmatched junction nucleotides: 14. This CDR3 comprises 18 residues. Germline V CDR1 and CDR2: KGHSH, LQKENI. The CDR3 DNA is TGTGCCAGCTCACCACGGGCTAGCGGGTCCTCCCGGGGAGATACGCAGTATTTT. Residues: CASSPRASGSSRGDTQYF.

J is TRBJ2-7 and V is TRBV7-6; D possibly corresponds to TRBD1 (6 bases). V lost 4 bases, J lost 7 bases, and 14 bases lay in between. Per the germline V gene, CDR1 is SGHVS and CDR2 is FNYEAQ. This CDR3 has 13 amino acids. The CDR3 DNA sequence: TGTGCCAGCAGCTCAACAGGGCGATCGGAGCAGTACTTC. Translating gives CASSSTGRSEQYF.